These 32 T cell receptor beta chains share one sample of origin, sequenced in a study of Graves' ophthalmopathy and Graves' hyperthyroidism. The authors amplified TCR beta CDR3 regions, and they did so from RNA transcripts for repertoire sequencing. RT-PCR with HTBI primers came first, then second-round multiplex PCR. One entry per CDR3 protein results from TCRdb running MiXCR on the multiplex PCR reads. Of about 16,000 distinct CDR3 sequences listed, 46% were seen once; the top ten hold around 25%. Material: peripheral blood. These receptors all come from a woman between 35 and 50 years old with stable Graves' hyperthyroidism.

This clonotype came up a few times. The CDR3 DNA reads as TGCGCCAGCAGCCTGAGGGTGGCGGGGGGAACCTACAATGAGCAGTTCTTC. Its translation is CASSLRVAGGTYNEQFF. V gene TRBV4-3 combines with J gene TRBJ2-1; 8 bases are a match to TRBD2. Looked up from germline, CDR1 is LGHNA and CDR2 is YSLEER. The V and J ends lost 4 bases and 2 bases, in that order; junction bases with no gene match: 10. The CDR3 contains 17 residues.

This clonotype has ten or more counts. The chain combines TRBV12-3 or TRBV12-4 with TRBJ2-5; no clear D. The length of the CDR3 is 11 residues. V lost 3 bases and J lost 5, with 4 bases in between. CDR3 in amino acids: CASSFRETQYF. CDR3 DNA: TGTGCCAGCAGTTTCCGGGAGACCCAGTACTTC.

This clonotype is medium-sized within its sample. The chain combines TRBV7-9 with TRBJ2-7; D is unresolved. The CDR3 loop spans 13 amino acids. Germline CDR1 SEHNR, CDR2 FQNEAQ (reference sequence). Trimming shortened V by 6 bases and J by 0 bases, and 9 bases separated the two germline ends. In DNA form, the CDR3 reads TGTGCCAGCAGAGGTGACAACTCCTACGAGCAGTACTTC. Amino acid sequence: CASRGDNSYEQYF.

In this sample, this clonotype turned up a few times. This chain links TRBV5-8 with TRBJ2-1; 7 bases fit TRBD2. With 0 bases clipped from V and 3 bases from J, the junction kept 6 bases outside the gene matches. Germline assignment: CDR1 SGHTS and CDR2 YDEGEE. The CDR3 is made up of 16 amino acids. CDR3 DNA: TGTGCCAGCAGCTTGGATCCTAGCGGAGTCTACAATGAGCAGTTCTTC. Translation gives CASSLDPSGVYNEQFF. Combining the CDR3 with reference TRBV5-8 and TRBJ2-1 gives the whole variable domain EAGVTQSPTHLIKTRGQQATLRCSPISGHTSVYWYQQALGLGLQFLLWYDEGEERNRGNFPPRFSGRQFPNYSSELNVNALELEDSALYLCASSLDPSGVYNEQFFGPGTRLTVL.

This clonotype is medium-sized in the sample. The chain links TRBV7-6 to TRBJ2-7; 7 bases map to TRBD2. The V segment lost 4 bases and the J segment 2 bases; nucleotides outside the gene matches: 8. CDR1 SGHVS and CDR2 FNYEAQ come from the germline V gene. This CDR3 has 15 amino acids. CDR3 bases: TGTGCCAGCAGCTCCCGCCTAGCGGACCCCTACGAGCAGTACTTC. Amino acids: CASSSRLADPYEQYF.

This clonotype is medium-sized by share. CDR3 protein: CSVSLNTEAFF. CDR3 coding DNA: TGCAGCGTTAGCTTGAACACTGAAGCTTTCTTT. The V call is TRBV29-1, the J call TRBJ1-1; the D is unclear. Germline-derived CDR1 and CDR2 are SQVTM and ANQGSEA. V shed 5 bases and J shed 0 bases, with 4 bases lying between them. The CDR3 is made up of 11 amino acids.

The chain couples TRBV7-9 to TRBJ2-5; the match to TRBD2 covers 13 bases. The CDR3 length is 15 residues. Looked up from germline, CDR1 is SEHNR and CDR2 is FQNEAQ (reference sequence). V lost 5 bases and J lost 5; bases outside the gene matches: 5. CDR3 nucleotide sequence: TGTGCCAGCAGCCTCGGACTAGCGGGAGAGGAGACCCAGTACTTC. Its protein product is CASSLGLAGEETQYF.

This clonotype has at least ten counts. J is TRBJ2-2 and V is TRBV9; a possible D gene is TRBD1 (6 bases). Trimming stripped 4 bases from V and 4 bases from J, with 14 bases between. Germline V gene data show CDR1 as SGDLS and CDR2 as YYNGEE. The CDR3 runs 15 residues. DNA for the CDR3: TGTGCCAGCAGCTCACCATCAGGGGTCACCGGGGAGCTGTTTTTT. Residues: CASSSPSGVTGELFF.

V usage is TRBV6-2 or TRBV6-3 and J usage is TRBJ2-5; 8 nucleotides agree with TRBD1. The V gene's germline CDR1 is MNHEY and CDR2 SVGEGT. The V gene end was trimmed by 6 bases and the J gene end by 5 bases; junction bases not matched to a gene: 17. CDR3 length equals 17 residues. In DNA, the CDR3 is TGTGCCAGCAGCCGTCGGTCTTGGGACAGGTTGGTGGAGACCCAGTACTTC. This encodes CASSRRSWDRLVETQYF.

The V and J genes are TRBV2 and TRBJ2-5; 8 bases fit TRBD1. Germline CDR1 SNHLY, CDR2 FYNNEI. Unmatched junction bases numbered 4, after V lost 6 bases and J lost 4 bases. CDR3 length: 13 residues. The CDR3 coding sequence is TGTGCCAGCAGGTCAGGGGGCGGAGAGACCCAGTACTTC. Residues: CASRSGGGETQYF.

This clonotype was seen ten or more times. V and J are TRBV19 and TRBJ2-4; D ambiguous. Trimming left V 2 bases short and J 7 bases short, with 15 bases between. CDR1 LNHDA and CDR2 SQIVND come from the germline V gene (reference sequence). The CDR3 runs 15 residues. For the CDR3, the DNA is TGTGCCAGTAGTATAAACGTCCAGATCGGGAACATTCAGTACTTC. It translates to CASSINVQIGNIQYF.

The chain recombines TRBV25-1 with TRBJ1-2; maybe TRBD1 (6 bases). Germline values: CDR1 MGHDK, CDR2 SYGVNS. With 10 bases removed from V and 4 bases from J, the gap between germline ends came to 28 bases. The CDR3 extends over 17 amino acids. The CDR3 DNA reads TGTGCCAACAGCCAAGATTCAGGGGCCACGGATTTCTATGGCTACACCTTC. Protein: CANSQDSGATDFYGYTF.

This clonotype was picked up a small number of times. The V call is TRBV6-5, the J call TRBJ1-4, with TRBD1 matching 9 bases. V trimming: 6 bases; J trimming: 6 bases; junction bases outside the gene matches: 11. CDR3 length: 16 amino acids. Germline values: CDR1 MNHEY, CDR2 SVGAGI. CDR3 sequence (DNA): TGTGCCAGCAGCCAAACTGGGGGGACAGGGTATGAAAAACTGTTTTTT. Its protein is CASSQTGGTGYEKLFF.

This clonotype is medium-sized within its sample. The chain links TRBV2 to TRBJ2-1; 11 positions match TRBD2. Germline V gives CDR1 SNHLY, CDR2 FYNNEI. Trimming took 9 bases from V and 9 from J; bases not matched to a gene: 13. The CDR3 has 15 residues. The CDR3 nucleotides read TGTGCCAGTAGCTCGGAACTAGCGGGAGTGGGTGAGCAGTTCTTC. Translating it yields CASSSELAGVGEQFF.

This clonotype was observed many times. This chain uses TRBV7-8 with TRBJ2-7, with 9 nucleotides matching TRBD2. The CDR3 has 16 amino acids. Germline V gene data show CDR1 as SGHVS and CDR2 as FQNEAQ. The V and J ends lost 0 bases and 4 bases, in that order; junction bases with no gene match: 7. The CDR3 bases are TGTGCCAGCAGCTTAGCATCCGGGACTAGCCTTTACGAGCAGTACTTC. It encodes CASSLASGTSLYEQYF.

This clonotype is labeled as medium-sized. The chain carries TRBV29-1 and TRBJ2-7; D call uncertain. Germline V gene sequence: CDR1 SQVTM, CDR2 ANQGSEA. V was trimmed by 1 base and J by 3 bases, leaving 10 bases between them. This CDR3 has 13 residues. CDR3: CSVEGNSIYEQYF. The CDR3 DNA reads TGCAGCGTTGAAGGAAATAGCATCTACGAGCAGTACTTC.

The rearrangement uses TRBV20-1 and TRBJ2-1; TRBD2 matches at 10 bases. The ends lost 5 bases at V and 6 bases at J; junction bases unmatched: 7. The germline V gene encodes CDR1 DFQATT and CDR2 SNEGSKA (reference sequence). This CDR3 spans 14 amino acids. CDR3 amino acids: CSALTSGTVNEQFF. CDR3 DNA sequence: TGCAGTGCTCTAACTAGCGGGACTGTCAATGAGCAGTTCTTC.

This clonotype has a count of ten or more. In DNA form, the CDR3 reads TGTGCCAGCAGGTCCGGACTAGAAGAGACCCAGTACTTC. This encodes CASRSGLEETQYF. This chain joins TRBV5-6 and TRBJ2-5; 7 bases map to TRBD2. The length of the CDR3 is 13 residues. The germline CDR1 and CDR2 sequences are SGHDT and YYEEEE. V lost 5 bases and J lost 3; bases outside the gene matches: 4.

This clonotype was observed at least ten times. The CDR3 coding sequence is TGTGCCACTCAACGGAACACTGAAGCTTTCTTT. It is translated as CATQRNTEAFF. The gene calls are TRBV5-8 and TRBJ1-1; D unclear. The CDR3 covers 11 residues. Trimming stripped 9 bases from V and 1 base from J, with 7 bases between. Germline V CDR1 and CDR2: SGHTS, YDEGEE.

This clonotype showed up many times. This chain connects TRBV4-1 to TRBJ1-2, with TRBD1 matching 7 bases. In germline, CDR1 is MGHRA, CDR2 YSYEKL. Trimming took 7 bases from V and 4 from J; bases not matched to a gene: 9. The CDR3 contains 14 residues. The CDR3 DNA sequence: TGCGCCAGCACCCCAGGGACAGCAACCTATGGCTACACCTTC. Protein sequence: CASTPGTATYGYTF.

In this sample, this clonotype is medium-sized (0.01 to 0.1%). This chain joins TRBV7-2 and TRBJ2-7; maybe TRBD1 (6 bases). The ends were cut back, 4 bases at V and 1 base at J, with 14 bases in the middle. Germline CDR1 reads SGHTA; CDR2 reads FQGNSA. The CDR3 spans 15 residues. CDR3 protein: CASSYRASYSYEQYF. The CDR3 DNA sequence: TGTGCCAGCAGCTACAGGGCCTCATATTCCTACGAGCAGTACTTC.

This clonotype was found many times. CDR3 DNA sequence: TGCAGTGCTAGGGATAGCGGGGGGATACAAGAGACCCAGTACTTC. Residues: CSARDSGGIQETQYF. The chain uses TRBV20-1 and TRBJ2-5; TRBD2 aligns across 10 bases. The CDR3 has 15 residues. Losses at the gene ends were 3 bases for V and 2 bases for J; bases not matched to a gene: 6. CDR1 and CDR2 (germline): DFQATT, SNEGSKA (reference sequence).

Judged by abundance, this clonotype is medium-sized. The chain combines TRBV7-2 with TRBJ1-1; the D is unclear. The CDR3 is 13 amino acids. V lost 4 bases to trimming and J lost 3 bases, with 9 bases between them. Germline V gene data show CDR1 as SGHTA and CDR2 as FQGNSA. DNA of the CDR3: TGTGCCAGCAGCTCGACTGCGTACACTGAAGCTTTCTTT. Its protein product is CASSSTAYTEAFF.

This clonotype has a count of ten or more. This chain uses TRBV19 with TRBJ2-2, with a tentative D call TRBD2 (7 bases). Looked up from germline, CDR1 is LNHDA and CDR2 is SQIVND (reference sequence). The CDR3 spans 16 residues. V was cut by 5 bases and J by 3 bases, with 16 bases left in between. CDR3 region: CASSPRGGLDTGELFF. Here the CDR3 DNA reads TGTGCCAGTAGTCCGAGGGGGGGACTGGACACCGGGGAGCTGTTTTTT.

The sample holds many counts of this clonotype. CDR3 sequence: CASSLLLGLAETQYF. Here the CDR3 DNA reads TGCGCCAGCAGCTTGCTTCTGGGGTTAGCAGAGACCCAGTACTTC. The gene calls are TRBV5-1 and TRBJ2-5; D is unresolved. V lost 1 base and J 4 bases, leaving 14 bases between the germline ends. In germline, CDR1 is SGHRS, CDR2 YFSETQ. The CDR3 loop spans 15 amino acids.

This clonotype rates as medium-sized. The rearrangement links TRBV9 to TRBJ1-6, with unresolved D. The CDR3 is 12 residues long. Germline V gene sequence: CDR1 SGDLS, CDR2 YYNGEE. The V end lost 4 bases, the J end lost 7 bases, and 6 bases lay between the germline ends. Written as DNA, the CDR3 is TGTGCCAGCAGCTCTCCAAATTCACCCCTCCACTTT. Residues: CASSSPNSPLHF.

A remark on this clonotype: A read error may explain this, as a much larger clone is one base away. DNA of the CDR3: TGTGCCGGCAGTCCCGTAGCGGGGGGCGGGAGGGAGACCCAGTACTTC. Translation: CAGSPVAGGGRETQYF. The chain has TRBV12-3 or TRBV12-4 and TRBJ2-5; 10 bases agree with TRBD2. CDR3 length: 16 residues.

This clonotype was recorded at least ten times. This chain connects TRBV12-3 or TRBV12-4 to TRBJ1-6; the D is unclear. V gave up 5 bases and J gave up 9 bases, with 11 bases separating them. The CDR3 runs 13 residues. CDR3 nucleotide sequence: TGTGCCAGCAGTCGAGAGAGGAGTTCACCCCTCCACTTT. Translated, it gives CASSRERSSPLHF.

As to this clonotype: A read error may account for a junction end that differs from germline. V and J are TRBV2 and TRBJ2-5; no reliable D call. The CDR3 covers 14 residues. In germline, CDR1 is SNHLY, CDR2 FYNNEI. CDR3 loop: CASSKRISQEIQYF. The DNA of the CDR3 is TGTGCCAGCAGTAAACGGATAAGCCAAGAGATCCAGTACTTC.

This clonotype is labeled as medium-sized (0.01 to 0.1%). The chain combines TRBV10-3 with TRBJ1-1; unclear D gene. Germline CDR1 and CDR2: ENHRY and SYGVKD. This CDR3 comprises 14 residues. Between the trimmed V and J ends, which lost 2 bases and 0 bases, there was a span of 7 bases. CDR3 sequence: CAISERVMNTEAFF. The CDR3 region has the DNA TGTGCCATCAGTGAGCGAGTGATGAACACTGAAGCTTTCTTT.

The rearrangement uses TRBV3-1 and TRBJ1-2; D is possibly TRBD1 (5 bases). Trimming removed 1 base at V and 4 bases at J, with 7 bases between. Germline V CDR1 and CDR2: LGHDT, YNNKEL (reference sequence). The CDR3 consists of 13 residues. CDR3 amino acids: CASSQGQPYGYTF. DNA of the CDR3: TGTGCCAGCAGCCAAGGACAGCCCTATGGCTACACCTTC.

The chain recombines TRBV28 with TRBJ1-1, with a tentative D call TRBD1 (5 bases). Germline lookup yields CDR1 MDHEN and CDR2 SYDVKM. This CDR3 contains 12 residues. The V end was cut by 4 bases, the J end by 10 bases, with 13 bases between. In DNA form, the CDR3 reads TGTGCCAGCAGTTCGGGGGGAGGGGTAGCTTTCTTT. This sequence encodes CASSSGGGVAFF.